This record looks at one T cell receptor beta chain sequence and its context. Its cognate antigen is unknown. Germline CDR1 MNHEY, CDR2 SVGEGT. Trimming left V 7 bases short and J 0 bases short, with 12 bases between. The CDR3 sequence is 15 residues long. This entry is derived from a study of T cell repertoires in cytomegalovirus infection. MiXCR was run by TCRdb on the reads, yielding one entry per CDR3 protein. This table holds some 920,000 distinct CDR3 sequences, around 32% found once. The sequences come from cultured CD8+ T cells from PBMCs, collected from culture after CMV antigen stimulation. The chain recombines TRBV6-2 or TRBV6-3 with TRBJ2-2; maybe TRBD1 (6 bases). This clonotype was sampled from a human donor in good health (CMV status not recorded). Some clones in this sample may be carry-over from other donors' samples. This chain's CDR3 is CASTNRAANTGELFF. In nucleotides, the CDR3 is TGTGCCAGCACCAACAGGGCGGCGAACACCGGGGAGCTGTTTTTT.